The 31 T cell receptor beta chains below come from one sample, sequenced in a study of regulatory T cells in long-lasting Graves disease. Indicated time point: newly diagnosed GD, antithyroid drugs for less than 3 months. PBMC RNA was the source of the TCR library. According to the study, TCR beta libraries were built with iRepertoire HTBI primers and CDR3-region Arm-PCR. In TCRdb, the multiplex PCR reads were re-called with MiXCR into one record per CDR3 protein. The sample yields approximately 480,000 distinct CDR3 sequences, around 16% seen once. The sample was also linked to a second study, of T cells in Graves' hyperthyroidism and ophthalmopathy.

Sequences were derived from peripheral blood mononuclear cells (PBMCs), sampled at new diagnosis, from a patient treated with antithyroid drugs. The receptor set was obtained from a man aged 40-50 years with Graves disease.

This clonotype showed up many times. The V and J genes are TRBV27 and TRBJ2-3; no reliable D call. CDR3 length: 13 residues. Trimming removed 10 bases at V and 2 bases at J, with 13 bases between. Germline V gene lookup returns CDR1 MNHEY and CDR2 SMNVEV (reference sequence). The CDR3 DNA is TGTGCCACCTGGGGTGGATTCACAGATACGCAGTATTTT. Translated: CATWGGFTDTQYF.

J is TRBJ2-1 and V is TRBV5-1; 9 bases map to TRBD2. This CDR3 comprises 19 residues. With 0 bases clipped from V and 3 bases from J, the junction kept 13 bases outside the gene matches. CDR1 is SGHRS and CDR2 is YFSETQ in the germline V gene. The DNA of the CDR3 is TGCGCCAGCAGCTTGGCCCTAGCGGGAACATCGCGGGGCTACAATGAGCAGTTCTTC. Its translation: CASSLALAGTSRGYNEQFF. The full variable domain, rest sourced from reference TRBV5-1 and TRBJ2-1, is KAGVTQTPRYLIKTRGQQVTLSCSPISGHRSVSWYQQTPGQGLQFLFEYFSETQRNKGNFPGRFSGRQFSNSRSEMNVSTLELGDSALYLCASSLALAGTSRGYNEQFFGPGTRLTVL.

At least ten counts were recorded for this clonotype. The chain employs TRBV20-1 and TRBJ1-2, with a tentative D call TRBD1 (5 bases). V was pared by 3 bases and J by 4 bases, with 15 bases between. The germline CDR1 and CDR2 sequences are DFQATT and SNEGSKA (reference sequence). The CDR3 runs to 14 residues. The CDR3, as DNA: TGCAGTGCTAGTGGATCCGCAGGGAGCTATGGCTACACCTTC. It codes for CSASGSAGSYGYTF.

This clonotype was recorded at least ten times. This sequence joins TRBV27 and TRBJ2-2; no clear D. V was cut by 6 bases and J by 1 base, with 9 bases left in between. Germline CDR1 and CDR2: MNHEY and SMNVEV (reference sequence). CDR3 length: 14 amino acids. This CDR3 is CASSQGQNTGELFF. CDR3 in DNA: TGTGCCAGCAGCCAAGGGCAGAACACCGGGGAGCTGTTTTTT.

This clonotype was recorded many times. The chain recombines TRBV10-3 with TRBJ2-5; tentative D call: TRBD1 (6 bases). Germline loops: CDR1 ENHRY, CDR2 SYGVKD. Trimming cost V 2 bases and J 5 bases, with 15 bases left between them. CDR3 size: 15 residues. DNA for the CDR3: TGTGCCATCAGTGAGAGCACAGGGCGAGAGGAGACCCAGTACTTC. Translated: CAISESTGREETQYF.

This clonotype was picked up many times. CDR3 region: CSALVTGGIYEQYF. The DNA of the CDR3 is TGCAGTGCCCTGGTGACGGGAGGGATCTACGAGCAGTACTTC. The chain uses TRBV20-1 and TRBJ2-7; 8 bases map to TRBD2. The CDR3 contains 14 residues. CDR1 is DFQATT, CDR2 SNEGSKA, per germline (reference sequence). Trimming cost V 6 bases and J 3 bases; bases outside gene matches: 10.

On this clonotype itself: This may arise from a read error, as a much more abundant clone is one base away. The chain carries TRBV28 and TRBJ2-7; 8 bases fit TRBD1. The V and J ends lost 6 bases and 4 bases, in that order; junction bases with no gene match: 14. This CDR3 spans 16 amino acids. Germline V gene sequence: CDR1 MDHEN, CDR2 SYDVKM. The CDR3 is CASRSQRARGRYEQYF. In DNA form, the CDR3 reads TGTGCCAGCAGATCACAAAGGGCCAGGGGGCGGTACGAGCAGTACTTC. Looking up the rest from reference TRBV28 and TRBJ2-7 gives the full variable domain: DVKVTQSSRYLVKRTGEKVFLECVQDMDHENMFWYRQDPGLGLRLIYFSYDVKMKEKGDIPEGYSVSREKKERFSLILESASTNQTSMYLCASRSQRARGRYEQYFGPGTRLTVT.

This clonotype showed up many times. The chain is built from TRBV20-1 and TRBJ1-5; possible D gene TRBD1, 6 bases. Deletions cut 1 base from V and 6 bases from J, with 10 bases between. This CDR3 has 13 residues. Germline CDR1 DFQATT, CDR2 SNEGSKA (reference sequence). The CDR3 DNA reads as TGCAGTGCTAGAGGGGGGGCGAGTCAGCCCCAGCATTTT. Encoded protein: CSARGGASQPQHF.

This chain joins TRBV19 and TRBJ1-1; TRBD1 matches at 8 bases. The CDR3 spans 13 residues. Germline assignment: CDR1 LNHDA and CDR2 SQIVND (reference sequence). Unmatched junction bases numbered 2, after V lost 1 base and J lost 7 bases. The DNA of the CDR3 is TGTGCCAGTAGTATAGGGACAGGGATTGAAGCTTTCTTT. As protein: CASSIGTGIEAFF.

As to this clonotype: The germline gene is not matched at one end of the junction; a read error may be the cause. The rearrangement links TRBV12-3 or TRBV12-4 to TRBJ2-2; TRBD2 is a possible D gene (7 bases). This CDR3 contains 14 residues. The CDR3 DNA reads TGTGCCAGCACCTTGAGGGGGGGCGCCGGGAAGCTGTTTTTT. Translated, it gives CASTLRGGAGKLFF.

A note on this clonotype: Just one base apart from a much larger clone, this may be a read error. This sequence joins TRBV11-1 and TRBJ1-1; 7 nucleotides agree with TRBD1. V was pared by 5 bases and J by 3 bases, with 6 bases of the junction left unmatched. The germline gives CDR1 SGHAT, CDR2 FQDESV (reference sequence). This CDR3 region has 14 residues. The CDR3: CASSAATGHTEAFF. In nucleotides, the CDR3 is TGTGCCAGCAGCGCTGCGACAGGGCACACTGAAGCTTTCTTT.

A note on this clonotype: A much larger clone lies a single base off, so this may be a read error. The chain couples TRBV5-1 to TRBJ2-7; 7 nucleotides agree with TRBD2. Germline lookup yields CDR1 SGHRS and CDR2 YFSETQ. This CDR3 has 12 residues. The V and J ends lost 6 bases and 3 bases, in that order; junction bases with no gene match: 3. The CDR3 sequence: CASTCGSYEQYF. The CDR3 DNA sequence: TGCGCCAGCACTTGCGGGAGCTACGAGCAGTACTTC.

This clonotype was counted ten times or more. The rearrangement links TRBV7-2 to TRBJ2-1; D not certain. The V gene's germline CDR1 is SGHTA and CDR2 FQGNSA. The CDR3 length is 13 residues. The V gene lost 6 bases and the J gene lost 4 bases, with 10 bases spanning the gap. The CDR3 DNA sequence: TGTGCCAGCAGTACCGACATTTACAATGAGCAGTTCTTC. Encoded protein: CASSTDIYNEQFF.

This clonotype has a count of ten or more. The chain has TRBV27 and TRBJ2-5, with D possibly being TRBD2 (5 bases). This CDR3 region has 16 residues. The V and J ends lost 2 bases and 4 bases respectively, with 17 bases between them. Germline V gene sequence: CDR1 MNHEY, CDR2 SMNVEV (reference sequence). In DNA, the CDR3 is TGTGCCAGCAGTTTAAACCTAGCTGACCCCACAGAGACCCAGTACTTC. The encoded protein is CASSLNLADPTETQYF.

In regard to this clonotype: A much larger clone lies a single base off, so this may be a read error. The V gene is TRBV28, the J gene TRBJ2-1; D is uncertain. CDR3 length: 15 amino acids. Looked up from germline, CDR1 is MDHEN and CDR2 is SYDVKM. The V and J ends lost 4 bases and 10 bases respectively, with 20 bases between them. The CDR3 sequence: CASSSFLILSYEQFF. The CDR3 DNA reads TGTGCCAGCAGTTCTTTTCTGATCCTCTCCTACGAGCAGTTCTTC.

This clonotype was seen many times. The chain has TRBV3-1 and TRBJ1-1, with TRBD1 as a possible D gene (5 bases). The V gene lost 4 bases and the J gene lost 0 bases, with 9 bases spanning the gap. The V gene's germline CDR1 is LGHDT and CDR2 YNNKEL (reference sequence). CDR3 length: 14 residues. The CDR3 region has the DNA TGTGCCAGCAGCCCGACAGCCATGAACACTGAAGCTTTCTTT. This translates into CASSPTAMNTEAFF. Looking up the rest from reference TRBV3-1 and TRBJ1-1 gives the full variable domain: DTAVSQTPKYLVTQMGNDKSIKCEQNLGHDTMYWYKQDSKKFLKIMFSYNNKELIINETVPNRFSPKSPDKAHLNLHINSLELGDSAVYFCASSPTAMNTEAFFGQGTRLTVV.

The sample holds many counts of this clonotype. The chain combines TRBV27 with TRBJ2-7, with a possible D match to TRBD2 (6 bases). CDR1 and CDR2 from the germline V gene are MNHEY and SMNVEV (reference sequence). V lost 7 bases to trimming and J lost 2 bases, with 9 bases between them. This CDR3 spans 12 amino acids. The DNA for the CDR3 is TGTGCCAGCATGGCGGGACCCTACGAGCAGTACTTC. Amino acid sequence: CASMAGPYEQYF.

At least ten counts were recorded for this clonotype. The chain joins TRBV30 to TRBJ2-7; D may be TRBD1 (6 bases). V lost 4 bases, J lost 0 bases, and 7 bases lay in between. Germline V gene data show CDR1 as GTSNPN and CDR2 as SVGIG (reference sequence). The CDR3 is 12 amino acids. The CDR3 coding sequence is TGTGCCTGGATGGACAGCTCCTACGAGCAGTACTTC. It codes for CAWMDSSYEQYF.

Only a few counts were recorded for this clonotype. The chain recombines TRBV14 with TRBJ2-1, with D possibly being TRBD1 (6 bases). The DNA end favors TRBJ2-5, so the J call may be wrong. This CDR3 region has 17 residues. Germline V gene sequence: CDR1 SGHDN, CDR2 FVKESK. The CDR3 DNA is TGTGCCAGCAGCCAAGAAGGGCCGGCTGGGGGACATGGGACCCAGTACTTC. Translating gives CASSQEGPAGGHGTQYF.

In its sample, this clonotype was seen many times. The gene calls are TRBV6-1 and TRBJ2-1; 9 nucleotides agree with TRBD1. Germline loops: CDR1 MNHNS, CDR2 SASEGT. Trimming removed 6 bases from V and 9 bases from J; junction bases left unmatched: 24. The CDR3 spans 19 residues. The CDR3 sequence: CASRRDRVSVGPAQGEQFF. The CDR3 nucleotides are TGTGCCAGCAGGAGGGACAGGGTCTCGGTCGGGCCCGCTCAAGGTGAGCAGTTCTTC.

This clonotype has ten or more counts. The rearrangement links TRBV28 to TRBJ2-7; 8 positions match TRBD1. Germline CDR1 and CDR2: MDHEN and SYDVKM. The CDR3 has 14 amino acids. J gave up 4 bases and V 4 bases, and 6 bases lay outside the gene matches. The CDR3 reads CASSSPQGAYEQYF. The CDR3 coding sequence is TGTGCCAGCAGTTCCCCTCAGGGGGCGTACGAGCAGTACTTC.

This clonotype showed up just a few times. The CDR3 DNA follows: TGTGCCAGCAGTTTGGGCCTCGGCACCGCCGGCTCTGGGGCCAACGTCCTGACTTTC. This translates into CASSLGLGTAGSGANVLTF. V gene TRBV12-3 or TRBV12-4 combines with J gene TRBJ2-6; D not certain. Trimming took off 3 bases at V and 0 bases at J, with 18 bases between the two ends. CDR3 length equals 19 residues.

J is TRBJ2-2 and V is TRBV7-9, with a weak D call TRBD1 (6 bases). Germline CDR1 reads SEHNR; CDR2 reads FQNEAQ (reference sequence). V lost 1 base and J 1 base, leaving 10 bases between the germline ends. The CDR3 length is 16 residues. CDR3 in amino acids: CASSLVSGQNTGELFF. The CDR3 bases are TGTGCCAGCAGCTTAGTTTCGGGACAGAACACCGGGGAGCTGTTTTTT.

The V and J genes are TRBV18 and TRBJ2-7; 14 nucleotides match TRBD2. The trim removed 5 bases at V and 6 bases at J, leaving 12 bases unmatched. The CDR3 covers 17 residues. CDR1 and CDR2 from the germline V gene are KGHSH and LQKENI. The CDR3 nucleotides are TGTGCCAGCTCAGCAACGACCGGGACTAGCGGGAGTAGCGAGCAGTACTTC. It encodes CASSATTGTSGSSEQYF.

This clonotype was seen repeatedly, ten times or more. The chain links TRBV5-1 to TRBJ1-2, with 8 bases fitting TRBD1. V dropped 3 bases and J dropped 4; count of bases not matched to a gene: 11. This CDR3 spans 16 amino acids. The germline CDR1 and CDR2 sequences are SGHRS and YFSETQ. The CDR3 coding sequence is TGCGCCAGCAGCTCTGGCCGGGACAGGAGCATCTATGGCTACACCTTC. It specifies CASSSGRDRSIYGYTF.

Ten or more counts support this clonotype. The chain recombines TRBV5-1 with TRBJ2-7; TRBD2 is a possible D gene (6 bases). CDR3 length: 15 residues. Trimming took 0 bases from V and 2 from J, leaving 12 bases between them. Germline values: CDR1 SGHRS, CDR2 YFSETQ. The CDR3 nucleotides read TGCGCCAGCAGCTTGGATGGTAGCGGCCCCTACGAGCAGTACTTC. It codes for CASSLDGSGPYEQYF.

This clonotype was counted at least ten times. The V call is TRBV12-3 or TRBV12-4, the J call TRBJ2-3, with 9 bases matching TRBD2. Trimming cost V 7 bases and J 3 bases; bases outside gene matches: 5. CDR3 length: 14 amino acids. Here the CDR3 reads CASTLAGVTDTQYF. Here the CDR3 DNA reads TGTGCCAGCACCTTAGCGGGAGTAACAGATACGCAGTATTTT.

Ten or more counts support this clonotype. CDR3 coding DNA: TGTGCCAGCTCATCTCAGGGGGCGGACAATCAGCCCCAGCATTTT. It yields the protein CASSSQGADNQPQHF. This chain joins TRBV18 and TRBJ1-5; TRBD1 matches 8 bases. The CDR3 has 15 residues. The germline V gene encodes CDR1 KGHSH and CDR2 LQKENI. V lost 5 bases to trimming and J lost 3 bases; unmatched junction nucleotides: 6.

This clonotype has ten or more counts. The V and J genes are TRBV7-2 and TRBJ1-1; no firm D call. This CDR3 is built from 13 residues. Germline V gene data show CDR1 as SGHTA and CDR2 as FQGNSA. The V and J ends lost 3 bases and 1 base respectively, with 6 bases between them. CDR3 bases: TGTGCCAGCAGCTTTGCGGGGAACACTGAAGCTTTCTTT. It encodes CASSFAGNTEAFF.

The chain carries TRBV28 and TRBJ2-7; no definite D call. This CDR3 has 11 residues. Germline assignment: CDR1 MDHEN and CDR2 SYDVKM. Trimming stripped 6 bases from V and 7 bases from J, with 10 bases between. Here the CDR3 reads CASRGQWEQYF. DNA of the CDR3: TGTGCCAGCAGAGGGCAGTGGGAGCAGTACTTC. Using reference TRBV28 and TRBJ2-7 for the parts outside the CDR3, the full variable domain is DVKVTQSSRYLVKRTGEKVFLECVQDMDHENMFWYRQDPGLGLRLIYFSYDVKMKEKGDIPEGYSVSREKKERFSLILESASTNQTSMYLCASRGQWEQYFGPGTRLTVT.

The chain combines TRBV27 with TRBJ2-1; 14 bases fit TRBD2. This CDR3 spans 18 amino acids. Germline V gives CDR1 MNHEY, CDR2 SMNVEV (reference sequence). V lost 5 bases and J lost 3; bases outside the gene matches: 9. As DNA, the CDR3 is TGTGCCAGCAGTCCAAAGACTAGCGGGAGGGCCTACTACAATGAGCAGTTCTTC. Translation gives CASSPKTSGRAYYNEQFF.